This TCR beta chain was observed in a study of OX40 agonist ivuxolimab in advanced cancers. This table comes from immunoSEQ multiplex PCR, and its TCRdb copy is limited to in-frame clones, with some not included. Of approximately 59,000 clones detected, around four fifths appear once; the ten largest clones hold 3% to 4%. The CDR3 has 15 residues. The V end lost 7 bases, the J end lost 6 bases, and 21 bases lay between the germline ends. Whole-study results and caveats: The expanded peripheral T cells' antigen specificity was not determined.

Details on this clone: The antigen is unknown.

The receptor was isolated from an adult with an advanced solid tumor such as melanoma, head and neck, liver or kidney cancer. V is TRBV6-7 and J is TRBJ1-1; no clear D. TRBV6-7 counts as an open reading frame of uncertain function. The sequencing used CD4+ or CD8+ T cells sorted from blood, collected in a trial of the OX40 agonist ivuxolimab. The CDR3 region has the DNA TGTGCCAGCACCCGAGGTTGCCGAATGAAGGCTGAAGCTTTCTTT. Its translation is CASTRGCRMKAEAFF.